This T cell receptor (beta chain) was observed in a study of beta chain features in type 1 diabetes. Overall study: Healthy donors and patients had similar age, gender and cell yields.

With 3 bases clipped from V and 7 bases from J, the junction kept 2 bases outside the gene matches. Germline loops: CDR1 SGHNT, CDR2 YYREEE (reference sequence). CDR3 size: 15 residues. Reverse transcribing all isolated RNA meant expressed TCRB transcripts were sequenced. Profiled with immunoSEQ multiplex PCR; TCRdb holds only in-frame clones, not every one. This sample carries around 100,000 clones, roughly 28% of them seen once, and the ten largest clones take 0.53%. Study-level points and caveats: Moderate yet significant TCRB CDR3 shortening was seen in Type 1 diabetes patients in all four CD4+ subsets. Across patients, naive, central memory and Treg TCRB repertoires exhibited apparently greater similarity than was observed across healthy donors.

Worth noting for this clone: Antigen unknown.

This sequence was found in a woman younger than 35 with type 1 diabetes. This chain uses TRBV5-4 with TRBJ2-1, with 15 bases lining up with TRBD2. Material for sequencing was central memory CD4+ T cells from blood. CDR3 nucleotide sequence: TGTGCCAGCAGCTCGGGACTAGCGGGAGGAAATGAGCAGTTCTTC. Translated, it gives CASSSGLAGGNEQFF.